The entry that follows covers one T cell receptor beta chain sequence. Its target is not known. CDR3 length equals 18 residues. Germline V gives CDR1 MNHEY, CDR2 SVGEGT. V lost 3 bases, J lost 4 bases, and 23 bases lay in between. This entry belongs to a study of yellow fever vaccine responses in identical twins. Study-level points and caveats: Reports say the vaccine T cell response in twins looked partly convergent and partly personalized.

TCRdb processed the RT-PCR reads anew with MiXCR; each CDR3 protein has one entry. The table records about 19,000 distinct CDR3 sequences, over 65% of them present only once. The TCR originated in a woman aged 18 to 35 who received the yellow fever vaccine. The chain is built from TRBV6-2 or TRBV6-3 and TRBJ2-3, with a tentative D call TRBD2 (6 bases). The sequenced sample was T cells from blood (PBMCs), unsorted or a sorted subset (not recorded which), obtained before or after yellow fever vaccination (not recorded which). CDR3 in DNA: TGTGCCAGCAGTTATGCCGCACGAGGAGGAGGGATGGCAGATACGCAGTATTTT. It translates to CASSYAARGGGMADTQYF.